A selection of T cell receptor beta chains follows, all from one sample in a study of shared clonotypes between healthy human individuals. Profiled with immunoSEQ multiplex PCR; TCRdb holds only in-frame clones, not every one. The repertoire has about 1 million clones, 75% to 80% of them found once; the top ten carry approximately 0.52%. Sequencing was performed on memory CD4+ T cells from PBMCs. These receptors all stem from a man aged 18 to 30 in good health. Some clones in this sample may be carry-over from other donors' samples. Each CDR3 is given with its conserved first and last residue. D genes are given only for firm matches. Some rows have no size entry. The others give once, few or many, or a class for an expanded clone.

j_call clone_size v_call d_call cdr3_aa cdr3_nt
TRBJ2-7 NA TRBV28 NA CASSLGADGSYEQYF TGTGCCAGCAGTTTGGGGGCGGACGGCAGCTACGAGCAGTACTTC
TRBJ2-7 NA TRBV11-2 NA CASSLEQGGSYEQYF TGTGCCAGCAGCTTAGAACAGGGGGGGTCCTACGAGCAGTACTTC
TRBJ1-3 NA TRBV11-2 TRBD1 CASSSAGGPGNTIYF TGTGCCAGCAGCTCGGCAGGGGGCCCTGGAAACACCATATATTTT
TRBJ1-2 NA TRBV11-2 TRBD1 CASSPQAQGAGGYTF TGTGCCAGCAGCCCCCAGGCTCAGGGGGCTGGTGGCTACACCTTC
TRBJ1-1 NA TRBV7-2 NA CASSPYSQGAEAFF TGTGCCAGCAGCCCCTACAGTCAGGGCGCTGAAGCTTTCTTT
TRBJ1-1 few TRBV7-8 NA CASSLLMPTEAFF TGTGCCAGCAGCTTGTTGATGCCTACTGAAGCTTTCTTT
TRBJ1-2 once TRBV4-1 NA CASSQEPGAGYGYTF TGCGCCAGCAGCCAAGAACCGGGGGCTGGCTATGGCTACACCTTC
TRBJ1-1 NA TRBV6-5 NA CASKGVVNTEAFF TGTGCCAGCAAGGGGGTGGTGAACACTGAAGCTTTCTTT
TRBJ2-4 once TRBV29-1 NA CSVDTGAKNIQYF TGCAGCGTTGATACGGGGGCCAAAAACATTCAGTACTTC
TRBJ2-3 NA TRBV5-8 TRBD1 CASSPGQEGDTQYF TGTGCCAGCAGCCCGGGACAGGAGGGAGATACGCAGTATTTT
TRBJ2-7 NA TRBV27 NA CASSFGQAEQYF TGTGCCAGCAGTTTCGGACAAGCCGAGCAGTACTTC
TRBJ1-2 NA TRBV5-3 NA CARVGRVVRTYGYTF TGTGCCAGAGTCGGTCGAGTGGTGAGGACCTATGGCTACACCTTC
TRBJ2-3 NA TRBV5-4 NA CASSLGSSARTGTQYF TGTGCCAGCAGCTTGGGGTCTAGCGCGCGCACGGGTACGCAGTATTTT
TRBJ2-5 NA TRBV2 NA CASSGRVGETQYF TGTGCCAGCAGTGGGAGGGTGGGAGAGACCCAGTACTTC
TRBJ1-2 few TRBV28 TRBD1 CASTSVGTGPPGGYTF TGTGCCAGCACCTCGGTAGGGACAGGCCCGCCGGGCGGCTACACCTTC
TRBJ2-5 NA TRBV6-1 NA CASILGGQETQYF TGTGCCAGCATCTTAGGGGGCCAAGAGACCCAGTACTTC
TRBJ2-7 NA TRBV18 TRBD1 CASSPTQGEYHEQYF TGTGCCAGCTCACCCACACAGGGGGAGTACCACGAGCAGTACTTC
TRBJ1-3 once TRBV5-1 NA CASSFGSVSGNTIYF TGCGCCAGCAGCTTTGGGTCGGTCTCTGGAAACACCATATATTTT
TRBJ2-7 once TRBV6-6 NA CASSPRDEQYF TGTGCCAGCAGCCCACGGGACGAGCAGTACTTC
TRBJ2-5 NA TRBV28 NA CASSLLGWRDTGLQETQYF TGTGCCAGCAGTTTATTAGGTTGGAGGGACACAGGGCTCCAAGAGACCCAGTACTTC
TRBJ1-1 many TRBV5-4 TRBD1 CASSLEGQGMNTEAFF TGTGCCAGCAGCTTGGAGGGACAGGGGATGAACACTGAAGCTTTCTTT
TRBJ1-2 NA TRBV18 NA CASSPRSQGHYGYTF TGTGCCAGCTCACCACGGTCACAGGGTCACTATGGCTACACCTTC
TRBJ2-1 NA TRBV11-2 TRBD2 CASRAGTSGSWDEQFF TGTGCCAGCAGAGCCGGGACTAGCGGGAGCTGGGATGAGCAGTTCTTC
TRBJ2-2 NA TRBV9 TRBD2 CASSEAGVIGELFF TGTGCCAGCAGCGAAGCGGGAGTGATCGGGGAGCTGTTTTTT
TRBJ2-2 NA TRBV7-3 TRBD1 CASSPQGARYTGELFF TGTGCCAGCAGCCCACAGGGGGCGCGGTACACCGGGGAGCTGTTTTTT
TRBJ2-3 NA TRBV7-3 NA CASSLNSLSTDTQYF TGTGCCAGCAGCCTGAACTCCCTAAGCACAGATACGCAGTATTTT
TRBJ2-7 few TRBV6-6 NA CASSSPKKNSYEQYF TGTGCCAGCAGTTCCCCAAAGAAGAACTCCTACGAGCAGTACTTC
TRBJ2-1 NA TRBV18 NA CASSPSLPMIGNEQFF TGTGCCAGCTCACCCTCGTTACCAATGATCGGCAATGAGCAGTTCTTC
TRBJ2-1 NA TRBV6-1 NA CASSEVETGTTSRNEQFF TGTGCCAGCAGTGAAGTGGAAACAGGGACTACCTCTAGAAATGAGCAGTTCTTC